This T cell receptor (beta chain) was profiled in a study of cytomegalovirus exposure and HLA in healthy donors. Study-wide results and caveats: The listing of fewer than 200 TCR beta chains classed them as cytomegalovirus-associated.

PCR amplification relied on 60 Vbeta primers (plus 13 Jbeta primers). Assay used: immunoSEQ multiplex PCR; TCRdb lists only in-frame clones, some missing. The repertoire holds around 110,000 clones, around 86% seen once, with roughly 3.9% in the top ten. CDR1 is LNHDA and CDR2 is SQIVND in the germline V gene (reference sequence). The CDR3 runs to 16 residues. The V segment lost 5 bases and the J segment 6 bases; nucleotides outside the gene matches: 8. As for this clone: Its specificity is unknown.

The sequence was collected from a woman in her thirties in good health and CMV-seronegative. Sequenced sample: PBMCs. V and J are TRBV19 and TRBJ2-1; 12 positions match TRBD1. This CDR3 is CASSVGGDRGRNEQFF. The CDR3 nucleotides read TGTGCCAGTAGTGTAGGAGGGGACAGGGGGCGCAATGAGCAGTTCTTC. The whole variable domain, remainder taken from reference TRBV19 and TRBJ2-1, is DGGITQSPKYLFRKEGQNVTLSCEQNLNHDAMYWYRQDPGQGLRLIYYSQIVNDFQKGDIAEGYSVSREKKESFPLTVTSAQKNPTAFYLCASSVGGDRGRNEQFFGPGTRLTVL.